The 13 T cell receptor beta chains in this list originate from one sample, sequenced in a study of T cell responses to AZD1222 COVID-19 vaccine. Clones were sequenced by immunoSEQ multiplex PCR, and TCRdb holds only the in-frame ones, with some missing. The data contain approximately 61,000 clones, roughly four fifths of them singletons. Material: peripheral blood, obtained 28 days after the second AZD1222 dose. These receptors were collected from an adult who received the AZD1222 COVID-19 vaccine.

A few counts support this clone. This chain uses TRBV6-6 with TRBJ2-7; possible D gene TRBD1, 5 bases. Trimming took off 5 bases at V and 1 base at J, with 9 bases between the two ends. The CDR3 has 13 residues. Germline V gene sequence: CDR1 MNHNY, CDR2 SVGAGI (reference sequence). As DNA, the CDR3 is TGTGCCAGCAGTCCGACAGTGTCCTACGAGCAGTACTTC. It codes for CASSPTVSYEQYF.

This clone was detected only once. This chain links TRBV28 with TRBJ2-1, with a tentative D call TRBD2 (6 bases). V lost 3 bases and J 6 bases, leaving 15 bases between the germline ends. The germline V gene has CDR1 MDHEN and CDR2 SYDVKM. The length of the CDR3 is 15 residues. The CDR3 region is CASSFDQRRVNEQFF. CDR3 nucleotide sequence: TGTGCCAGCAGTTTCGACCAGCGGAGGGTCAATGAGCAGTTCTTC.

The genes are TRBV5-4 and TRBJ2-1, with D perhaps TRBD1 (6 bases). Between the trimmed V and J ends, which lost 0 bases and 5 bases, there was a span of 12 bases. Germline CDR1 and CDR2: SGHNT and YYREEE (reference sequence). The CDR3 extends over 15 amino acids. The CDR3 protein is CASSLEGQINNEQFF. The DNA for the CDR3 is TGTGCCAGCAGCTTGGAAGGACAGATCAACAATGAGCAGTTCTTC.

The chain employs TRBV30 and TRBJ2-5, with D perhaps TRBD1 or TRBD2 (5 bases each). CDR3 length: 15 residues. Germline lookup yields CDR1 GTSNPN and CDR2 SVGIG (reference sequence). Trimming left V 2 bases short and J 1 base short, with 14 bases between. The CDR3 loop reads CAWSTGALLQETQYF. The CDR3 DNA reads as TGTGCCTGGAGTACCGGGGCCCTGCTCCAAGAGACCCAGTACTTC.

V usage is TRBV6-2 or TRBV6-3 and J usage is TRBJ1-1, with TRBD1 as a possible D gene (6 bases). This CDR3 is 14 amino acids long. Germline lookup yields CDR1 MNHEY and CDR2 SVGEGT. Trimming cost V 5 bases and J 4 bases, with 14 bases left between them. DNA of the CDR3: TGTGCCAGCAGTCAGACAGGTTGGATCACTGAAGCTTTCTTT. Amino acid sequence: CASSQTGWITEAFF.

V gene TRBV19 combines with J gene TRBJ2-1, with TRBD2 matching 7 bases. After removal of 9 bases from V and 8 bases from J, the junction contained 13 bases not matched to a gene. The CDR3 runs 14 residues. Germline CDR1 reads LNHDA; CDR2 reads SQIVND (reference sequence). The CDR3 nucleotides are TGTGCCAGCAAAATGTGGACTAGTTTCGATGAGCAGTTCTTC. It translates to CASKMWTSFDEQFF.

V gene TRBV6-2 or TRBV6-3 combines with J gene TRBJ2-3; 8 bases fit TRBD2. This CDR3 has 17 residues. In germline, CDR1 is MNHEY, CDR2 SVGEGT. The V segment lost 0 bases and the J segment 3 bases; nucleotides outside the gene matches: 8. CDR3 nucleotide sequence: TGTGCCAGCAGTTACTCGTTAGTAGCGGGATTGACAGATACGCAGTATTTT. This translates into CASSYSLVAGLTDTQYF.

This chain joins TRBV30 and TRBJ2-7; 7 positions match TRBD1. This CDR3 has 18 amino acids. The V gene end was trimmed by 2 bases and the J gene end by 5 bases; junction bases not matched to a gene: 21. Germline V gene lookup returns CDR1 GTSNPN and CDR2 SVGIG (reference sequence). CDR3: CAWSLGTETPREHHEQYF. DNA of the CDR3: TGTGCCTGGAGTCTCGGGACAGAGACCCCTCGGGAACACCACGAGCAGTACTTC.

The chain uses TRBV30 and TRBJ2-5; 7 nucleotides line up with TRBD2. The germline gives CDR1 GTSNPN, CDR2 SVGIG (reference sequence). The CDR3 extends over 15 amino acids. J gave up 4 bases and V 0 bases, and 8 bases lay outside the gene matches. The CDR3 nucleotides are TGTGCCTGGAGTGTCCTATTAGCGGGTCGAGAGACCCAGTACTTC. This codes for CAWSVLLAGRETQYF.

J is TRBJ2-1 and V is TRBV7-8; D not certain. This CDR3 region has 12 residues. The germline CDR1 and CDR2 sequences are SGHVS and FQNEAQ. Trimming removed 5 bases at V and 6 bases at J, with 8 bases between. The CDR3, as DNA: TGTGCCAGCAGCCCCCCCAGCAATGAGCAGTTCTTC. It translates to CASSPPSNEQFF.

The CDR3 nucleotides read TGTGCCATCAGTGACTTCGACCGGACAGGGGGCAGCAATCAGCCCCAGCATTTT. This sequence encodes CAISDFDRTGGSNQPQHF. V usage is TRBV10-3 and J usage is TRBJ1-5, with TRBD1 identical over 11 bases. This CDR3 region has 18 residues. Germline V gives CDR1 ENHRY, CDR2 SYGVKD. Unmatched junction bases numbered 8, after V lost 3 bases and J lost 1 base.

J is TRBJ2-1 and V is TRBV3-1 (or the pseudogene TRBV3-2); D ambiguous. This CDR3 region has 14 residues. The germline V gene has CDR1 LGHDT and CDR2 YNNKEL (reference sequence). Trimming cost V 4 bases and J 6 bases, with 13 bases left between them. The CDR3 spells CASSPVLTANEQFF. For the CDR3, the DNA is TGTGCCAGCAGCCCCGTCCTTACGGCCAATGAGCAGTTCTTC.

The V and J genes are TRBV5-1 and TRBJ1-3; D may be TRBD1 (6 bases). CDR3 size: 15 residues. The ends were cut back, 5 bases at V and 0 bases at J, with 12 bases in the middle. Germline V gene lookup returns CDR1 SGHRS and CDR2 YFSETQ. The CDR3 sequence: CASRAGALSGNTIYF. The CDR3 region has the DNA TGCGCCAGCAGGGCAGGGGCCCTCTCTGGAAACACCATATATTTT.